These 6 T cell receptor beta chains came from one sample sequenced in a study of shared clonotypes between healthy human individuals. Naive CD8 cells comprised CD45RO-negative, CCR7-positively selected cells, excluding terminally differentiated effector memory CD45RA+ cells. The table came from immunoSEQ multiplex PCR; TCRdb's copy has only in-frame clones and leaves some out. This table has some 1,900,000 clones, about 94% appearing once. Sequencing was performed on naive CD8+ T cells sorted from blood. All receptors derive from a man younger than 30 in good health.

The V gene is TRBV9, the J gene TRBJ1-1; D ambiguous. The V gene lost 0 bases and the J gene lost 0 bases, with 12 bases spanning the gap. Germline CDR1 SGDLS, CDR2 YYNGEE. The CDR3 contains 16 residues. CDR3 DNA: TGTGCCAGCAGCGTAGAGGCAGACCAAATGAACACTGAAGCTTTCTTT. Encoded protein: CASSVEADQMNTEAFF.

The chain couples TRBV7-2 to TRBJ2-3; perhaps D is TRBD1 or TRBD2 (5 bases each). The CDR3 spans 13 residues. The V end was cut by 5 bases, the J end by 2 bases, with 8 bases between. From germline, CDR1 is SGHTA and CDR2 FQGNSA. CDR3 DNA sequence: TGTGCCAGCAGCGGGACGCCCACAGATACGCAGTATTTT. This codes for CASSGTPTDTQYF.

With regard to this clone: The same CDR3 can be traced to other DNA sequences in this sample. This rearrangement joins TRBV6-5 to TRBJ2-2, with a weak D call TRBD2 (6 bases). The V gene's germline CDR1 is MNHEY and CDR2 SVGAGI. Trimming removed 6 bases from V and 2 bases from J, with 10 bases in between. The CDR3 sequence is 14 residues long. The CDR3 DNA reads TGTGCCAGCAGCACCGGGACTAACACCGGGGAGCTGTTTTTT. Translating gives CASSTGTNTGELFF.

Comments on this clone: This CDR3 is also generated by other DNA sequences in the sample. The J gene is TRBJ2-7, the V gene TRBV18; D perhaps matches TRBD2 (6 bases). V was cut by 3 bases and J by 2 bases, with 8 bases left in between. Looked up from germline, CDR1 is KGHSH and CDR2 is LQKENI. The CDR3 length is 13 residues. The DNA for the CDR3 is TGTGCCAGCTCACCTGCGGGGCCCTACGAGCAGTACTTC. The encoded protein is CASSPAGPYEQYF.

The rearrangement uses TRBV28 and TRBJ2-5, with 8 bases lining up with TRBD1. V trimming: 5 bases; J trimming: 4 bases; junction bases outside the gene matches: 9. This CDR3 has 15 residues. The V gene's germline CDR1 is MDHEN and CDR2 SYDVKM. The chain's CDR3 is CASSPRGQVLETQYF. The CDR3 nucleotides are TGTGCCAGCAGTCCCAGGGGACAGGTCTTAGAGACCCAGTACTTC.

The chain combines TRBV7-9 with TRBJ1-1; tentatively, D is TRBD1 (5 bases). Germline values: CDR1 SEHNR, CDR2 FQNEAQ (reference sequence). CDR3 size: 14 residues. V was shortened by 5 bases and J by 7 bases, with 17 bases between the two germline ends. CDR3 nucleotide sequence: TGTGCCAGCAGCCATAGCCTCCGGGACTATGAAGCTTTCTTT. This encodes CASSHSLRDYEAFF.